The T cell receptor beta chain described here comes from a study of blood T cell repertoires in COVID-19. The V gene lost 0 bases and the J gene lost 6 bases, with 9 bases spanning the gap. This CDR3 region has 13 residues. CDR1 and CDR2 (germline): LGHNA, YNFKEQ. Here immunoSEQ multiplex PCR was the method, and the copy in TCRdb shows in-frame clones only, minus some. The table lists fewer than 30,000 clones, about 88% of them singletons. The sample comprised peripheral blood. This clonotype was obtained from a human donor in a cohort sampled during active COVID-19. This chain connects TRBV4-2 to TRBJ2-7; possible D gene TRBD2, 6 bases. CDR3 protein: CASSQELAGEQYF. The CDR3 DNA reads as TGTGCCAGCAGCCAAGAACTAGCTGGCGAGCAGTACTTC.